This T cell receptor (beta chain) came from a study of cytomegalovirus exposure and HLA in healthy donors. Study conclusions and caveats: Later analysis suggested links between common viral pathogens and several top significant clusters. In a later analysis, specific HLA alleles were associated with around 17,000 TCR beta sequences at a 0.05 false discovery rate.

Both 60 Vbeta primers and 13 Jbeta primers went into the PCR. Assay: immunoSEQ multiplex PCR; the TCRdb copy retains only in-frame clones and omits some. The table shows over 120,000 clones, with 75% to 85% occurring only once. The CDR3 sequence is 15 residues long. V lost 0 bases to trimming and J lost 2 bases, with 11 bases between them. CDR1 and CDR2 from the germline V gene are SGHDT and YYEEEE. With regard to this clone: The antigen remains unidentified.

This sequence joins TRBV5-6 and TRBJ1-2, with D possibly being TRBD1 (5 bases). The clonotype originates from a man aged 50-60 years in good health and CMV-seronegative. The source material was PBMCs. The CDR3: CASSLVGGGNYGYTF. The DNA for the CDR3 is TGTGCCAGCAGCTTGGTTGGGGGAGGGAACTATGGCTACACCTTC.